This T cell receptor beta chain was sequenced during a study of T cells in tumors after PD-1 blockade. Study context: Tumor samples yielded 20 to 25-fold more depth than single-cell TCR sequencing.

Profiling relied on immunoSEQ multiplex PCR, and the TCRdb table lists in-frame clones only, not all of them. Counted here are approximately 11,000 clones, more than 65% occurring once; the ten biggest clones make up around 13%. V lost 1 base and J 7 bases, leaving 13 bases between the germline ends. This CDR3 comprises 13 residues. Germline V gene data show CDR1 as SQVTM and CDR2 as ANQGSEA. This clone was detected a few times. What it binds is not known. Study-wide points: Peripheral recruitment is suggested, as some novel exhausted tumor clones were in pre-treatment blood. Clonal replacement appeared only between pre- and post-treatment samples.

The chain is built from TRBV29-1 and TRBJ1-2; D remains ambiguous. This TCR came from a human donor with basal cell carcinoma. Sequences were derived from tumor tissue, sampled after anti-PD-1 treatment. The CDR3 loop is CSVEGPWGGGYTF. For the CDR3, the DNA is TGCAGCGTTGAAGGTCCCTGGGGTGGTGGCTACACCTTC.